The 21 T cell receptor beta chains presented below share a single source sample, sequenced in a study of response to subunit inactivated influenza vaccine. TCRdb re-analysed the RT-PCR reads in MiXCR, keeping a single row per CDR3 protein. The data hold 860,000 or so distinct CDR3 sequences, with 21% observed a single time. The sequencing used PBMCs from blood, collected roughly 5 days after vaccination. These receptor sequences come from a man aged 50 or older who received an inactivated influenza vaccine.

V is TRBV28 and J is TRBJ2-2; D could derive from TRBD1 or TRBD2 (5 bases each). Trimming pared 4 bases from V and 1 base from J, leaving 13 bases between. CDR3 size: 16 residues. Germline lookup yields CDR1 MDHEN and CDR2 SYDVKM. The chain's CDR3 is CASSSTGRMNTGELFF. Here the CDR3 DNA reads TGTGCCAGCAGTTCAACGGGACGGATGAACACCGGGGAGCTGTTTTTT.

The chain carries TRBV6-1 and TRBJ2-5, with D unclear. This CDR3 region has 14 residues. Germline loops: CDR1 MNHNS, CDR2 SASEGT. V was clipped by 5 bases and J by 2 bases, with 12 bases between them. CDR3 sequence reads: CASSLGSQQETQYF. The CDR3 nucleotides read TGTGCCAGCAGTCTGGGCAGTCAACAAGAGACCCAGTACTTC.

The CDR3 loop is CASSLSGLGNTIYF. The CDR3 coding sequence is TGTGCCAGCAGCTTGTCAGGGCTTGGAAACACCATATATTTT. The V and J genes are TRBV13 and TRBJ1-3, with TRBD1 as a possible D gene (5 bases). Germline CDR1 is PRHDT and CDR2 is FYEKMQ (reference sequence). V was cut by 3 bases and J by 3 bases, with 9 bases left in between. The CDR3 is 14 amino acids.

This clonotype was seen only a few times. The chain employs TRBV5-1 and TRBJ1-4, with a weak D call TRBD1 (5 bases). Germline V CDR1 and CDR2: SGHRS, YFSETQ. The CDR3 has 14 residues. V lost 4 bases and J 5 bases, leaving 12 bases between the germline ends. The CDR3 region has the DNA TGCGCCAGCAGCAGTACAGGATTCAATGAAAAACTGTTTTTT. It specifies CASSSTGFNEKLFF. Combining the CDR3 with reference TRBV5-1 and TRBJ1-4 gives the whole variable domain KAGVTQTPRYLIKTRGQQVTLSCSPISGHRSVSWYQQTPGQGLQFLFEYFSETQRNKGNFPGRFSGRQFSNSRSEMNVSTLELGDSALYLCASSSTGFNEKLFFGSGTQLSVL.

The genes are TRBV5-1 and TRBJ2-3; 8 positions match TRBD2. The length of the CDR3 is 16 residues. The ends lost 4 bases at V and 0 bases at J; junction bases unmatched: 7. Germline CDR1 is SGHRS and CDR2 is YFSETQ. CDR3 amino acids: CASSQTSATSTDTQYF. The CDR3 bases are TGCGCCAGCAGCCAGACTAGCGCCACTAGCACAGATACGCAGTATTTT.

The chain's CDR3 is CASSFAVRTVEKLFF. The CDR3 region has the DNA TGTGCCAGCAGCTTCGCAGTTCGGACCGTCGAAAAACTGTTTTTT. The chain links TRBV7-9 to TRBJ1-4, with D uncertain. From germline, CDR1 is SEHNR and CDR2 FQNEAQ (reference sequence). V lost 3 bases and J 8 bases, leaving 16 bases between the germline ends. The CDR3 is made up of 15 amino acids.

The chain recombines TRBV29-1 with TRBJ2-5; 10 bases match TRBD2. CDR3 length equals 13 residues. V lost 5 bases to trimming and J lost 7 bases; unmatched junction nucleotides: 7. Germline CDR1 reads SQVTM; CDR2 reads ANQGSEA. The CDR3 nucleotides are TGCAGCGTTAGCGGGAGGGCCTCGGTGACCCAGTACTTC. Its translation: CSVSGRASVTQYF.

The gene calls are TRBV20-1 and TRBJ2-3; 13 bases are a match to TRBD2. Per germline, CDR1 DFQATT and CDR2 SNEGSKA (reference sequence). The trim removed 5 bases at V and 5 bases at J, leaving 10 bases unmatched. This CDR3 has 16 residues. The CDR3 bases are TGCAGTGCTTACTCCGGGACTAGCGGGGCAAAAGATACGCAGTATTTT. Translation gives CSAYSGTSGAKDTQYF.

The table lists this clonotype with a count of one. The chain carries TRBV3-1 and TRBJ2-5, with 8 bases matching TRBD1. The CDR3 is made up of 15 amino acids. J lost 3 bases, V lost 8 bases, and 11 bases had no gene match. CDR1 and CDR2 from the germline V gene are LGHDT and YNNKEL (reference sequence). This CDR3 is CASAQTGDGKETQYF. The CDR3 DNA reads TGTGCCAGCGCCCAGACAGGGGACGGAAAAGAGACCCAGTACTTC.

This clonotype was picked up a small number of times. This chain uses TRBV28 with TRBJ2-3; TRBD1 aligns across 8 bases. The germline gives CDR1 MDHEN, CDR2 SYDVKM. This CDR3 has 16 residues. The V and J ends lost 3 bases and 2 bases, in that order; junction bases with no gene match: 7. In DNA form, the CDR3 reads TGTGCCAGCAGTTTCACAGGGGGTTACCTCACAGATACGCAGTATTTT. It encodes CASSFTGGYLTDTQYF.

This clonotype showed up many times. The chain links TRBV7-9 to TRBJ1-2; TRBD1 aligns across 10 bases. The germline CDR1 and CDR2 sequences are SEHNR and FQNEAQ (reference sequence). V trimming: 2 bases; J trimming: 6 bases; junction bases outside the gene matches: 3. The CDR3 is made up of 14 amino acids. The CDR3 DNA reads as TGTGCCAGCAGCTTACCGGGACAGGGGAATGGCTACACCTTC. Its translation is CASSLPGQGNGYTF.

The chain is built from TRBV7-7 and TRBJ2-5, with TRBD1 matching over 7 bases. The trim removed 4 bases at V and 5 bases at J, leaving 4 bases unmatched. Germline V lookup: CDR1 SSHAT, CDR2 FNYEAQ (reference sequence). The CDR3 covers 13 residues. The CDR3 spells CASSYDRVETQYF. CDR3 in DNA: TGTGCCAGCAGCTACGACAGGGTTGAGACCCAGTACTTC.

A remark on this clonotype: The junction does not match germline at one end; this may be a read error. The chain combines TRBV6-1 with TRBJ1-4, with D hard to call. The germline V gene has CDR1 MNHNS and CDR2 SASEGT. The CDR3 runs to 16 residues. In nucleotides, the CDR3 is TGTGCCAGCAGTGAAGCGCTTTTGAGTGTCGGTGAAAAACAGTTTTTT. The encoded protein is CASSEALLSVGEKQFF.

V and J are TRBV4-3 and TRBJ2-7, with 8 nucleotides matching TRBD1. Germline trimming cut 4 bases from V and 4 bases from J; bases unmatched to any gene: 9. Germline V lookup: CDR1 LGHNA, CDR2 YSLEER. The CDR3 length is 15 residues. The CDR3 bases are TGCGCCAGCAGCCCCGGGACAGGTACCACGTACGAGCAGTACTTC. Encoded protein: CASSPGTGTTYEQYF.

This clonotype occurred a few times. The rearrangement joins TRBV20-1 to TRBJ2-1; D not certain. Per germline, CDR1 DFQATT and CDR2 SNEGSKA (reference sequence). V lost 2 bases and J 6 bases, leaving 14 bases between the germline ends. This CDR3 region has 14 residues. The CDR3 coding sequence is TGCAGTGCTAGATCTCTGGACGGCATCAATGAGCAGTTCTTC. This gives the protein CSARSLDGINEQFF.

This clonotype showed up just a few times. This chain joins TRBV6-1 and TRBJ2-5; 7 bases match TRBD2. There are 14 residues in the CDR3. J gave up 3 bases and V 6 bases, and 7 bases lay outside the gene matches. The germline CDR1 and CDR2 sequences are MNHNS and SASEGT. The CDR3 DNA is TGTGCCAGCAGACCCGTACTAGCGAAAGAGACCCAGTACTTC. Amino acids: CASRPVLAKETQYF.

Only a few counts were recorded for this clonotype. This chain uses TRBV28 with TRBJ1-2, with a possible D match to TRBD1 (5 bases). The CDR3 runs 18 residues. Germline CDR1 MDHEN, CDR2 SYDVKM. Trimming removed 6 bases at V and 4 bases at J, with 27 bases between. CDR3 in amino acids: CASRNHLKKDKESYGYTF. CDR3 DNA sequence: TGTGCCAGCAGAAACCACCTAAAGAAGGACAAGGAGAGCTATGGCTACACCTTC.

This clonotype has a handful of counts. The chain employs TRBV6-5 and TRBJ2-2; D call uncertain. The V end lost 10 bases, the J end lost 0 bases, and 6 bases lay between the germline ends. Germline-derived CDR1 and CDR2 are MNHEY and SVGAGI. This CDR3 comprises 12 residues. The CDR3 protein is CATNANTGELFF. CDR3 sequence (DNA): TGTGCCACGAACGCGAACACCGGGGAGCTGTTTTTT.

The rearrangement links TRBV20-1 to TRBJ1-1; 7 bases fit TRBD1. Germline lookup yields CDR1 DFQATT and CDR2 SNEGSKA (reference sequence). The CDR3 covers 14 residues. CDR3 protein: CRTDREYFNTEAFF. DNA for the CDR3: TGCAGAACCGACAGGGAGTATTTCAACACTGAAGCTTTCTTT.

This sequence joins TRBV5-4 and TRBJ2-7; no firm D call. Trimming removed 1 base from V and 1 base from J, with 27 bases in between. The CDR3 totals 20 residues. The germline gives CDR1 SGHNT, CDR2 YYREEE (reference sequence). The CDR3 sequence: CASSLRPQISEYRTSYEQYF. DNA for the CDR3: TGTGCCAGCAGCTTGAGACCCCAAATCTCAGAGTACAGAACGTCCTACGAGCAGTACTTC.

The sample holds a few counts of this clonotype. This chain joins TRBV20-1 and TRBJ2-7, with D perhaps matching TRBD2 (7 bases). The germline gives CDR1 DFQATT, CDR2 SNEGSKA (reference sequence). V was clipped by 6 bases and J by 2 bases, with 17 bases between them. This CDR3 is 14 amino acids long. The chain's CDR3 is CSARGLRDTYEQYF. The CDR3 bases are TGCAGTGCGCGGGGGCTCAGGGATACCTACGAGCAGTACTTC.